Following are 31 T cell receptor beta chains from one sample sequenced in a study of OX40 agonist ivuxolimab in advanced cancers. Some clones are missing from TCRdb's copy, which holds only in-frame ones; the method was immunoSEQ multiplex PCR. The table includes roughly 120,000 clones, 89% detected once. Sample: CD4+ or CD8+ T cells sorted from blood, taken in a trial of the OX40 agonist ivuxolimab. These receptors all stem from an adult with an advanced solid tumor such as melanoma, head and neck, liver or kidney cancer.

This CDR3 reads CASSQDPGSGRVGELFF. For the CDR3, the DNA is TGCGCCAGCAGCCAAGATCCAGGGAGCGGGAGGGTAGGGGAGCTGTTTTTT. This chain links TRBV4-3 with TRBJ2-2, with 10 positions matching TRBD2. Germline V CDR1 and CDR2: LGHNA, YSLEER. This CDR3 region has 17 residues. The junction had 9 bases not matched to a gene; V was cut back by 0 bases and J by 8 bases.

V gene TRBV5-5 combines with J gene TRBJ1-3; a possible D gene is TRBD1 (5 bases). From germline, CDR1 is SGHKS and CDR2 YYEKEE (reference sequence). The CDR3 is 15 amino acids. V was cut by 2 bases and J by 0 bases, with 9 bases left in between. The CDR3 DNA is TGTGCCAGCAGCTTTCGGGGGGGCTCTGGAAACACCATATATTTT. Its translation: CASSFRGGSGNTIYF.

The chain couples TRBV5-1 to TRBJ2-7; unclear D gene. From germline, CDR1 is SGHRS and CDR2 YFSETQ. There are 13 residues in the CDR3. Trimming stripped 7 bases from V and 3 bases from J, with 14 bases between. The CDR3 bases are TGCGCCAGCGGAAACCCGACGGACTACGAGCAGTACTTC. This encodes CASGNPTDYEQYF.

This chain links TRBV7-2 with TRBJ1-5; possible D gene TRBD1, 6 bases. V shed 4 bases and J shed 2 bases, with 12 bases lying between them. The CDR3 totals 15 residues. Germline V gene sequence: CDR1 SGHTA, CDR2 FQGNSA. The CDR3 nucleotides read TGTGCCAGCAGCTCACAACCAGGGGGCAATCAGCCCCAGCATTTT. Protein: CASSSQPGGNQPQHF. Using reference TRBV7-2 and TRBJ1-5 for the parts outside the CDR3, the full variable domain is GAGVSQSPSNKVTEKGKDVELRCDPISGHTALYWYRQSLGQGLEFLIYFQGNSAPDKSGLPSDRFSAERTGGSVSTLTIQRTQQEDSAVYLCASSSQPGGNQPQHFGDGTRLSIL.

V and J are TRBV7-8 and TRBJ2-3; the match to TRBD1 covers 9 bases. V lost 1 base and J lost 1; bases outside the gene matches: 6. There are 17 residues in the CDR3. Germline assignment: CDR1 SGHVS and CDR2 FQNEAQ. This CDR3 reads CASSLVGGTGRTDTQYF. The CDR3 DNA follows: TGTGCCAGCAGCTTAGTTGGTGGGACAGGGCGCACAGATACGCAGTATTTT.

This chain links TRBV15 with TRBJ1-5; 10 positions agree with TRBD1. The germline gives CDR1 LNHNV, CDR2 YYDKDF (reference sequence). The CDR3 consists of 15 residues. The trim removed 6 bases at V and 6 bases at J, leaving 8 bases unmatched. This CDR3 is CATSVDRGGSQPQHF. CDR3 DNA: TGTGCCACCAGTGTGGACAGGGGGGGAAGTCAGCCCCAGCATTTT.

The chain is built from TRBV4-2 and TRBJ1-4; 8 nucleotides match TRBD1. Germline CDR1 LGHNA, CDR2 YNFKEQ. J lost 8 bases, V lost 1 base, and 3 bases had no gene match. The CDR3 runs to 14 residues. CDR3 amino acids: CASSQGDRNEKLFF. In DNA, the CDR3 is TGTGCCAGCAGCCAAGGGGACAGGAACGAAAAACTGTTTTTT.

On this clone: Germline is not matched at one junction end, which may reflect a read error. The chain carries TRBV5-1 and TRBJ1-1; possibly TRBD1 for D (5 bases). Germline V lookup: CDR1 SGHRS, CDR2 YFSETQ. This CDR3 is built from 18 residues. CDR3 bases: TGCGCCAGCAGATTGGGGGACCGGAGGGTTGCTAGTAACACTGAAGCTTTCTTT. Residues: CASRLGDRRVASNTEAFF.

The rearrangement links TRBV7-2 to TRBJ2-1, with a possible D match to TRBD2 (5 bases). The V end lost 6 bases, the J end lost 9 bases, and 18 bases lay between the germline ends. The CDR3 totals 14 residues. Germline CDR1 and CDR2: SGHTA and FQGNSA. The CDR3 DNA sequence: TGTGCCAGCAGTCTAGGGTGGTTGGGGAGTGAGCAGTTCTTC. Protein sequence: CASSLGWLGSEQFF.

V gene TRBV4-1 combines with J gene TRBJ2-5; D is possibly TRBD1 (5 bases). The CDR3 loop spans 14 amino acids. The germline V gene has CDR1 MGHRA and CDR2 YSYEKL. Trimming left V 4 bases short and J 1 base short, with 10 bases between. The CDR3 DNA reads as TGCGCCAGCAGCCCTTGGACACCCCAAGAGACCCAGTACTTC. Its protein is CASSPWTPQETQYF.

V and J are TRBV7-9 and TRBJ2-1, with 11 bases fitting TRBD2. V shed 4 bases, J shed 1 base, and the junction held 0 bases outside the gene matches. The CDR3 spans 15 residues. CDR1 SEHNR and CDR2 FQNEAQ come from the germline V gene (reference sequence). Here the CDR3 DNA reads TGTGCCAGCAGCTCTAGCGGGAGGTCCTACAATGAGCAGTTCTTC. As protein: CASSSSGRSYNEQFF.

V gene TRBV6-1 combines with J gene TRBJ2-3; 13 bases are shared with TRBD2. The junction had 5 bases not matched to a gene; V was cut back by 6 bases and J by 5 bases. This CDR3 contains 15 residues. In germline, CDR1 is MNHNS, CDR2 SASEGT. The CDR3 nucleotides are TGTGCCAGCAGCACTAGCGGGGGGGCGATAGATACGCAGTATTTT. Its protein is CASSTSGGAIDTQYF.

The rearrangement uses TRBV5-1 and TRBJ1-1; 8 nucleotides align to TRBD1. V shed 8 bases and J 0 bases; nucleotides not matched to a gene: 6. Germline CDR1 reads SGHRS; CDR2 reads YFSETQ. CDR3 size: 14 residues. The CDR3 nucleotides are TGCGCCAGTAACGGACAGGGAATGAACACTGAAGCTTTCTTT. This codes for CASNGQGMNTEAFF.

The chain combines TRBV7-6 with TRBJ2-5, with no clear D. The J call may not be correct, given that the DNA end is closer to TRBJ2-7. The CDR3 covers 13 residues. Germline lookup yields CDR1 SGHVS and CDR2 FNYEAQ. CDR3: CASSLAGTYEQYF. The DNA of the CDR3 is TGTGCCAGCAGCTTAGCAGGGACCTACGAGCAGTACTTC.

This clone showed up just a few times. The chain uses TRBV18 and TRBJ2-7, with D possibly TRBD2 on 6 matching bases. CDR1 is KGHSH and CDR2 is LQKENI in the germline V gene. The V end lost 4 bases, the J end lost 0 bases, and 16 bases lay between the germline ends. This CDR3 has 16 residues. The CDR3 sequence is CASSRGETASSYEQYF. The CDR3, as DNA: TGTGCCAGCTCACGCGGGGAGACCGCGAGCTCCTACGAGCAGTACTTC.

This clone was observed a few times. This chain uses TRBV19 with TRBJ2-2; no definite D call. Trimming removed 3 bases at V and 4 bases at J, with 12 bases between. The CDR3 totals 15 residues. Germline loops: CDR1 LNHDA, CDR2 SQIVND (reference sequence). CDR3 in DNA: TGTGCCAGTAGTATTGGGGAAATGCGCACCGGGGAGCTGTTTTTT. This sequence encodes CASSIGEMRTGELFF.

The rearrangement links TRBV6-1 to TRBJ2-1; D is uncertain. The CDR3 is 16 amino acids. CDR1 is MNHNS and CDR2 is SASEGT in the germline V gene. V was shortened by 6 bases and J by 0 bases, with 15 bases between the two germline ends. The CDR3: CASREQPISSYNEQFF. The CDR3 DNA reads TGTGCCAGCAGAGAACAGCCAATTAGCTCCTACAATGAGCAGTTCTTC.

The table lists this clone with a count of one. V is TRBV12-5 and J is TRBJ2-5; D is unclear. The V end was cut by 0 bases, the J end by 5 bases, with 7 bases between. This CDR3 region has 13 residues. Germline V gene sequence: CDR1 LGHNT, CDR2 FRNRAP. The DNA of the CDR3 is TGTGCTAGTGGTTTGGTACTTGCGGAGACCCAGTACTTC. Encoded protein: CASGLVLAETQYF.

The rearrangement links TRBV5-1 to TRBJ2-2, with D perhaps TRBD2 (5 bases). CDR3 size: 15 residues. V was cut by 2 bases and J by 7 bases, with 15 bases left in between. CDR1 SGHRS and CDR2 YFSETQ come from the germline V gene. CDR3 DNA sequence: TGCGCCAGCAGCTTTCAGCTAGCCTCTAGCGGGGAGCTGTTTTTT. Protein sequence: CASSFQLASSGELFF.

The genes are TRBV27 and TRBJ2-7; weak D call: TRBD2 (5 bases). CDR1 is MNHEY, CDR2 SMNVEV, per germline (reference sequence). Trimming stripped 5 bases from V and 0 bases from J, with 17 bases between. The length of the CDR3 is 16 residues. The CDR3 spells CASSPSDLGGSYEQYF. The CDR3 DNA reads as TGTGCCAGCAGTCCCTCAGACCTAGGAGGCTCCTACGAGCAGTACTTC.

This chain uses TRBV30 with TRBJ1-1; D unclear. V lost 3 bases, J lost 7 bases, and 9 bases lay in between. The germline V gene encodes CDR1 GTSNPN and CDR2 SVGIG (reference sequence). The CDR3 runs 11 residues. The CDR3 loop is CAWRRRIEAFF. The CDR3 region has the DNA TGTGCCTGGAGGAGACGGATTGAAGCTTTCTTT.

The chain couples TRBV19 to TRBJ2-5, with TRBD2 identical over 8 bases. The CDR3 has 14 amino acids. V was clipped by 2 bases and J by 5 bases; unmatched bases: 4. CDR1 LNHDA and CDR2 SQIVND come from the germline V gene (reference sequence). CDR3 sequence: CASSIREGRETQYF. The CDR3 region has the DNA TGTGCCAGTAGTATACGGGAGGGCCGGGAGACCCAGTACTTC.

This clone appeared once. This sequence joins TRBV19 and TRBJ1-1, with D possibly TRBD1 on 5 matching bases. Per the germline V gene, CDR1 is LNHDA and CDR2 is SQIVND (reference sequence). V shed 3 bases and J shed 6 bases, with 14 bases lying between them. This CDR3 is built from 14 residues. The CDR3 protein is CASSMGGTPPEAFF. DNA of the CDR3: TGTGCCAGTAGTATGGGGGGGACCCCCCCTGAAGCTTTCTTT.

The genes are TRBV28 and TRBJ2-1; 10 bases align to TRBD1. Germline V gives CDR1 MDHEN, CDR2 SYDVKM. CDR3 length equals 15 residues. The V and J ends lost 5 bases and 4 bases, in that order; junction bases with no gene match: 5. CDR3 sequence reads: CASSPGGQGYNEQFF. CDR3 DNA sequence: TGTGCCAGCAGTCCAGGGGGACAGGGGTACAATGAGCAGTTCTTC.

V is TRBV30 and J is TRBJ1-3; D ambiguous. The CDR3 consists of 13 residues. Germline-derived CDR1 and CDR2 are GTSNPN and SVGIG (reference sequence). V lost 5 bases, J lost 2 bases, and 10 bases lay in between. The CDR3 loop is CAWGRTPGNTIYF. The CDR3 region has the DNA TGTGCCTGGGGCAGGACCCCTGGAAACACCATATATTTT.

This chain joins TRBV7-9 and TRBJ1-2; 7 nucleotides align to TRBD1. Trimming at V came to 4 bases and at J to 8 bases, leaving 7 bases not matched to a gene. CDR3 length: 13 residues. The germline gives CDR1 SEHNR, CDR2 FQNEAQ (reference sequence). CDR3 bases: TGTGCCAGCAGCTCGATTGTACAGGGGGGCTACACCTTC. It codes for CASSSIVQGGYTF.

The rearrangement uses TRBV5-1 and TRBJ1-6; D not certain. The length of the CDR3 is 18 residues. The germline gives CDR1 SGHRS, CDR2 YFSETQ. The germline V and J ends were trimmed by 0 bases and 4 bases, with 17 bases remaining between them. As DNA, the CDR3 is TGCGCCAGCAGCTTGGCCGGAACATCATCGGCTTATAATTCACCCCTCCACTTT. This encodes CASSLAGTSSAYNSPLHF.

The rearrangement joins TRBV4-3 to TRBJ1-1; no firm D call. The CDR3 consists of 15 residues. CDR1 LGHNA and CDR2 YSLEER come from the germline V gene. Trimming removed 0 bases from V and 4 bases from J, with 12 bases in between. CDR3 in DNA: TGCGCCAGCAGCCAAGAGCCGGGTGAGGCCACTGAAGCTTTCTTT. Its protein is CASSQEPGEATEAFF.

To note about this clone: The germline gene is not matched at one end of the junction; a read error may be the cause. The rearrangement joins TRBV7-7 to TRBJ2-5, with TRBD2 matching 7 bases. Germline loops: CDR1 SSHAT, CDR2 FNYEAQ (reference sequence). CDR3 length: 16 amino acids. CDR3 in DNA: TGTGCTAGCAGCTCCGGAATAGCGGGCTTGGGGGTGACCCAGTACTTC. It yields the protein CASSSGIAGLGVTQYF.

This clone was found a few times. The chain combines TRBV7-3 with TRBJ2-3; 12 nucleotides match TRBD2. The CDR3 runs to 19 residues. The V gene end was trimmed by 4 bases and the J gene end by 0 bases; junction bases not matched to a gene: 11. Germline loops: CDR1 SGHTA, CDR2 FQGTGA. The CDR3 DNA reads as TGTGCCAGCAGCTCGAGACTAGCGGGAGAGGAACCTAGCACAGATACGCAGTATTTT. It is translated as CASSSRLAGEEPSTDTQYF.

This chain connects TRBV18 to TRBJ1-3; 9 bases line up with TRBD1. The trim removed 0 bases at V and 5 bases at J, leaving 5 bases unmatched. Germline-derived CDR1 and CDR2 are KGHSH and LQKENI. The CDR3 consists of 16 residues. CDR3 sequence (DNA): TGTGCCAGCTCACCACCCGTTGGGACAGGGAGAAACACCATATATTTT. This gives the protein CASSPPVGTGRNTIYF.